Listed here are 4 T cell receptor beta chains from one sample, sequenced in a study of PD-1 blockade in classical Hodgkin lymphoma. Time point reported: cycle 4 day 1 (C4D1), after five to seven weeks of nivolumab. Every patient was affected by relapse after autologous stem cell transplantation, while exposure to brentuximab vedotin was not uniform. Measured with immunoSEQ multiplex PCR; TCRdb has only the in-frame clones, and not every one. The top ten hold 2% of the sample, which has 80,000 to 100,000 clones, around 93% seen once. The sample in question was peripheral blood mononuclear cells (PBMCs), obtained before the fourth cycle of nivolumab. These receptors came from a human donor with classical Hodgkin lymphoma.

J is TRBJ1-5 and V is TRBV28; D might be TRBD1 (6 bases). The CDR3 covers 15 residues. Germline V CDR1 and CDR2: MDHEN, SYDVKM. Trimming took 2 bases from V and 7 from J, leaving 15 bases between them. The CDR3: CASSLEGGKDQPQHF. The CDR3 DNA is TGTGCCAGCAGTTTAGAGGGGGGAAAGGACCAGCCCCAGCATTTT.

This chain joins TRBV28 and TRBJ2-1; 10 bases are a match to TRBD2. The CDR3 has 16 amino acids. Germline assignment: CDR1 MDHEN and CDR2 SYDVKM. The J segment lost 2 bases and the V segment lost 1 base, leaving 2 bases of the junction unmatched. Here the CDR3 reads CASSLSAGGPYNEQFF. The DNA for the CDR3 is TGTGCCAGCAGTTTATCAGCGGGAGGGCCCTACAATGAGCAGTTCTTC.

The V call is TRBV5-4, the J call TRBJ1-5, with TRBD1 matching over 7 bases. The germline V gene encodes CDR1 SGHNT and CDR2 YYREEE (reference sequence). The CDR3 loop spans 14 amino acids. Trimming cost V 4 bases and J 7 bases; bases outside gene matches: 8. CDR3 DNA sequence: TGTGCCAGCAGCCAAGACAGGGCCGGCCAGCCCCAGCATTTT. Amino acid sequence: CASSQDRAGQPQHF.

This clone was seen once. The rearrangement links TRBV30 to TRBJ2-7; TRBD1 agrees at 7 bases. Germline CDR1 is GTSNPN and CDR2 is SVGIG (reference sequence). V was clipped by 8 bases and J by 3 bases; unmatched bases: 7. CDR3 size: 12 residues. The CDR3 region is CAMDRSIYEQYF. The DNA for the CDR3 is TGTGCCATGGACAGGTCCATCTACGAGCAGTACTTC.